A single T cell receptor beta chain is shown here with its context. The antigen remains unidentified. Sequencing was performed with immunoSEQ multiplex PCR; in TCRdb, only in-frame clones are kept and a portion is missing. The table records about 130,000 clones, roughly 92% of them present only once. These data are taken from a study of T cell responses to AZD1222 COVID-19 vaccine. Trimming left V 0 bases short and J 0 bases short, with 9 bases between. The CDR3 has 15 amino acids. Per germline, CDR1 GTSNPN and CDR2 SVGIG (reference sequence). Study-wide results and caveats: Reports say nearly half of spike-specific TCRs go after unmutated variant regions. Repertoire samples came only from after the peak T cell response.

This sample comprised peripheral blood, obtained 28 days after the second AZD1222 dose. This chain connects TRBV30 to TRBJ1-5, with no clear D. The receptor comes from an adult who received the AZD1222 COVID-19 vaccine. DNA for the CDR3: TGTGCCTGGAGTGTACAACCCCGTAGCAATCAGCCCCAGCATTTT. Residues: CAWSVQPRSNQPQHF.